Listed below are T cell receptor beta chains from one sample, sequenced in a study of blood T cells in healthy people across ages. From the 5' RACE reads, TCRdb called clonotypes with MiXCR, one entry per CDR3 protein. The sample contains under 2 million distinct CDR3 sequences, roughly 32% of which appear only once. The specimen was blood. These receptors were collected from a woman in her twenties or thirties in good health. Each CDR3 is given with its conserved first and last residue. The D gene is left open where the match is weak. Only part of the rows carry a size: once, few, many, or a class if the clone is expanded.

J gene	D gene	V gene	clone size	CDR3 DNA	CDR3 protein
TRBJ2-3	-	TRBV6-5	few	TGTGCCAGCAGCGGGGAGAACACAGATACGCAGTATTTT	CASSGENTDTQYF
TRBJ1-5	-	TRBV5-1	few	TGCGCCAGCAGCAGGGACGCCGGAGGCAATCAGCCCCAGCATTTT	CASSRDAGGNQPQHF
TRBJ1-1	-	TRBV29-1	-	TGCAGCGTGGGGGAGCGGTTGAACACTGAAGCTTTCTTT	CSVGERLNTEAFF
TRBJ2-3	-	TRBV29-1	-	TGCAGCGTGCAGGGGACGACAGATACGCAGTATTTT	CSVQGTTDTQYF
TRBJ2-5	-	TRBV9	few	TGTGCCAGCGCTTCGGTCGCAGCAAGGGGCCAAGAGACCCAGTACTTC	CASASVAARGQETQYF
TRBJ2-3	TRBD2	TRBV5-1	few	TGCGCCAGCAGCCCCCCTAGCGGGAGTATGGGGACAGATACGCAGTATTTT	CASSPPSGSMGTDTQYF
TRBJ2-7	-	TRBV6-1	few	TGTGCCAGCAGAAACCTCCAGGGGAGCTACGAGCAGTACTTC	CASRNLQGSYEQYF
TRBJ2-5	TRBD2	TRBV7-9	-	TGTGCCAGCAGCTTTGTCCTCACTAGCGGGCGGTACAATGAGCAGTACTTC	CASSFVLTSGRYNEQYF
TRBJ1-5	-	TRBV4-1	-	TGCGCCAGCAGCCAAGGAGGGGGGTACAATCAGCCCCAGCATTTT	CASSQGGGYNQPQHF
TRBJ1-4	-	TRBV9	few	TGTGCCAGCAGCGTACGCGATTCGGCAACTAATGAAAAACTGTTTTTT	CASSVRDSATNEKLFF
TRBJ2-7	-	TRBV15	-	TGTGCCACCAGCAGAGATGGGGACTACGAGCAGTACTTC	CATSRDGDYEQYF
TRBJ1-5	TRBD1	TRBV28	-	TGTGCCAGCAGTGCGATGGGACAGGGACCGGCACAGCCCCAGCATTTT	CASSAMGQGPAQPQHF
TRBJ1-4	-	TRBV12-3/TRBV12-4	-	TGTGCCGGCAGTTTTCTCAGGTTTAATGAAAAACTGTTTTTT	CAGSFLRFNEKLFF
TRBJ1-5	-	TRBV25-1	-	TGTGCCAGCAGTGCAAGTAGCAATCAGCCCCAGCATTTT	CASSASSNQPQHF
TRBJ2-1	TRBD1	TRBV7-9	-	TGTGCCAGCAGCCATAGACAGGGTCAGTTTAACAATGAGCAGTTCTTC	CASSHRQGQFNNEQFF
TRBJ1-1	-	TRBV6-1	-	TGTGCCAGCAGTGAAGCGCGAACCGTCAGAGCTTTCTTT	CASSEARTVRAFF
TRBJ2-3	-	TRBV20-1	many	TGCAGTGCTAGAAGAGGACCTAGCACAGATACGCAGTATTTT	CSARRGPSTDTQYF
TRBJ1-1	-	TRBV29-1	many	TGCAGCGTTGATCCTACAGGGTCTAGGAACACTGAAGCTTTCTTT	CSVDPTGSRNTEAFF
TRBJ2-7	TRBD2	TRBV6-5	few	TGTGCCAGCAGCCCCTGGACTAGCGGGGGATACTACGAGCAGTACTTC	CASSPWTSGGYYEQYF
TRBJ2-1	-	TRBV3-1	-	TGTGCCAGCAGCCGCCCCACGGTCGGGACCTCCTACAATGAGCAGTTCTTC	CASSRPTVGTSYNEQFF
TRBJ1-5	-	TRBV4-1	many	TGCGCCAGCAGCCCTTTCTTGGATAGCAATCAGCCCCAGCATTTT	CASSPFLDSNQPQHF
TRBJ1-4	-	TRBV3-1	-	TGTGCCAGCAGCCAAGTCGGGACGGAGAATGAAAAACTGTTTTTT	CASSQVGTENEKLFF
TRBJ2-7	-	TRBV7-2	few	TGTGCCAGCAGCTTAGGAACCGGGTCCACCCCGTACTTC	CASSLGTGSTPYF
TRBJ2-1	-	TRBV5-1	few	TGCGCCAGCCGACTTAGCTACACGGGCCACAATGAGCAGTTCTTC	CASRLSYTGHNEQFF
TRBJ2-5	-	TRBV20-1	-	TGCAGTGCTAGAGAGATCCGGAGGGACACCCTGTACTTC	CSAREIRRDTLYF
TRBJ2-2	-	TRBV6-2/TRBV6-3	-	TGTGCCAGCAGTTACGATGACACCGGGGAGCTGTTTTTT	CASSYDDTGELFF
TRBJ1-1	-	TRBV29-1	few	TGCAGCGTTGAAGAAAGAAGGACTGAAGCTTTCTTT	CSVEERRTEAFF
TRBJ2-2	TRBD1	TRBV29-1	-	TGCAGCGTTGAAGTATCAGGGGGCGAGTTCACCGGGGAGCTGTTTTTT	CSVEVSGGEFTGELFF